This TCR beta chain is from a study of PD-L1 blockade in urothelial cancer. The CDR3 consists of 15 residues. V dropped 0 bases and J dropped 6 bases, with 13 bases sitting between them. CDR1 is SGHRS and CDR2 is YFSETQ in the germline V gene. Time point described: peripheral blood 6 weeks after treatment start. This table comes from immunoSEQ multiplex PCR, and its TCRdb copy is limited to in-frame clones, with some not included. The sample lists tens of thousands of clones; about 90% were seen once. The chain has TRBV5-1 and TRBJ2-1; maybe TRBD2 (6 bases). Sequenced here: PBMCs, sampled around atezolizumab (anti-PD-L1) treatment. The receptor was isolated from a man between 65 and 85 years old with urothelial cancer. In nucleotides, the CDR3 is TGCGCCAGCAGCTTGGAGGGGAGGACGGCCAATGAGCAGTTCTTC. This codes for CASSLEGRTANEQFF.